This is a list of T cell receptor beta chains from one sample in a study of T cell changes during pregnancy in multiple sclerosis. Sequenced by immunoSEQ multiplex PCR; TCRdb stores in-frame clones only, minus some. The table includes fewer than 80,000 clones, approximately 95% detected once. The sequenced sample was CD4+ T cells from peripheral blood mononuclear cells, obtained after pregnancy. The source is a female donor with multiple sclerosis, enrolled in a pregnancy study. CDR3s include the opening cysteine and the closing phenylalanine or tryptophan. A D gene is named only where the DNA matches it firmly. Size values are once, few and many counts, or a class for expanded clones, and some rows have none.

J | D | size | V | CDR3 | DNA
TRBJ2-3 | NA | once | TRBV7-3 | CASSLTGAADTQYF | TGTGCCAGCAGCTTAACGGGAGCGGCAGATACGCAGTATTTT
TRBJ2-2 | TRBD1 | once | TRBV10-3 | CAISDPTGPNTGELFF | TGTGCCATCAGTGACCCGACAGGGCCGAACACCGGGGAGCTGTTTTTT
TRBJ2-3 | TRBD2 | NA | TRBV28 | CASSNGRTRTDTQYF | TGTGCCAGCAGTAACGGGAGGACGAGGACAGATACGCAGTATTTT
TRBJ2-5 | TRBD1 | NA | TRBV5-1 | CASSSTLTGPRETQYF | TGCGCCAGCAGCTCAACGCTGACAGGGCCAAGAGAGACCCAGTACTTC
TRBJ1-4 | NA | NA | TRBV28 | CAISLGTYNEKLFF | TGTGCCATCAGTTTGGGGACATACAATGAAAAACTGTTTTTT
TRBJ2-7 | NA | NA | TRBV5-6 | CASSPWTRATYEQYF | TGTGCCAGCAGCCCTTGGACAAGGGCAACCTACGAGCAGTACTTC
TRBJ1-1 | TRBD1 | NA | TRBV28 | CASSFGQGMNTEAFF | TGTGCCAGCAGTTTTGGACAGGGGATGAACACTGAAGCTTTCTTT
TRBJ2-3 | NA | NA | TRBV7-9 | CAEQSTDTQYF | TGTGCCGAACAATCCACAGATACGCAGTATTTT
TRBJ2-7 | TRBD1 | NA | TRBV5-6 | CASSFTGTEYEQYF | TGTGCCAGCAGCTTCACCGGGACAGAATACGAGCAGTACTTC
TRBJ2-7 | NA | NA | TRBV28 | CASSPGPWGPYEQYF | TGTGCCAGCAGTCCTGGGCCCTGGGGCCCCTACGAGCAGTACTTC
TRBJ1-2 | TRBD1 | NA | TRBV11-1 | CASRGQGDGYGYTF | TGTGCCAGCAGGGGACAGGGGGACGGCTATGGCTACACCTTC
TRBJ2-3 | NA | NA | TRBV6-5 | CASSYSWTTADTQYF | TGTGCCAGCAGTTACTCTTGGACTACGGCAGATACGCAGTATTTT
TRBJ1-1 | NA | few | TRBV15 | CATSRDRGSEAFF | TGTGCCACCAGCAGAGATCGAGGGTCAGAAGCTTTCTTT
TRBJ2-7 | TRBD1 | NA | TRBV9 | CASSVRTGPYEQYF | TGTGCCAGCAGCGTACGGACAGGGCCATACGAGCAGTACTTC
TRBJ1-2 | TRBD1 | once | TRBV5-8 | CASSPQYGTGGAYGYTF | TGTGCCAGCAGCCCACAGTACGGGACAGGGGGCGCTTATGGCTACACCTTC
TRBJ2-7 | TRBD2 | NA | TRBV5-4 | CASSATGLAGEQYF | TGTGCCAGCAGCGCTACGGGACTAGCGGGAGAGCAGTACTTC
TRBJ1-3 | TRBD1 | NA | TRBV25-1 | CASSWGQTRGTIYF | TGTGCCAGCAGTTGGGGACAGACCCGCGGCACCATATATTTT
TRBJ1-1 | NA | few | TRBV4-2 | CASSQGQTMNTEAFF | TGTGCCAGCAGCCAAGGACAAACGATGAACACTGAAGCTTTCTTT
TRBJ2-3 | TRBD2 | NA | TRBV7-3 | CASSPITGVAGARPDTQYF | TGTGCCAGCAGCCCCATCACGGGAGTAGCGGGGGCCCGGCCAGATACGCAGTATTTT
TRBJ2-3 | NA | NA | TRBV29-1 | CSAGDTQYF | TGCAGCGCCGGGGATACGCAGTATTTT
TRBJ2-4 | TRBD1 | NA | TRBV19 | CASSPLTGLSPGNIQYF | TGTGCCAGTAGTCCCCTGACAGGGCTAAGTCCGGGTAACATTCAGTACTTC
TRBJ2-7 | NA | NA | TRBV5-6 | CASSLVSAYEQYF | TGTGCCAGCAGCTTGGTAAGCGCCTACGAGCAGTACTTC
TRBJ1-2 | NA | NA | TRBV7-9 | CASSFKIGYTF | TGTGCCAGCAGCTTTAAAATTGGCTACACCTTC
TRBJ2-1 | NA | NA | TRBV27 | CASSRVQGGQFF | TGTGCCAGCAGTCGCGTTCAGGGGGGCCAGTTCTTC
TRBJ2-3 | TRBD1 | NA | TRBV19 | CASSIGGQFGDTQYF | TGTGCCAGTAGTATAGGGGGACAGTTTGGGGATACGCAGTATTTT
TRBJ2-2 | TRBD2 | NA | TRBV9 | CASSVELAGVGNTGELFF | TGTGCCAGCAGCGTAGAGCTAGCGGGAGTAGGGAACACCGGGGAGCTGTTTTTT
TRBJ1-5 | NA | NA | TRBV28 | CASIPSGGSSQPQHF | TGTGCCAGCATTCCGAGCGGGGGTTCCAGTCAGCCCCAGCATTTT
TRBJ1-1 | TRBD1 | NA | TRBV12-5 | CASGLVGGQGVNTEAFF | TGTGCTAGTGGTTTGGTAGGTGGACAGGGGGTGAACACTGAAGCTTTCTTT
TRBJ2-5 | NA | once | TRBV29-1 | CSVEDQKGAIETQYF | TGCAGCGTTGAAGATCAAAAAGGAGCGATAGAGACCCAGTACTTC